Sequencing of this T cell receptor (beta chain) was carried out in a study of shared T cell receptors in the human thymus. V lost 3 bases to trimming and J lost 7 bases; unmatched junction nucleotides: 8. Germline V CDR1 and CDR2: LNHDA, SQIVND (reference sequence). CDR3 length equals 16 residues. A single count supports this clone. Method: immunoSEQ multiplex PCR; TCRdb's copy keeps in-frame clones and lacks some. The top ten hold more than 0.01% of the sample, which has approximately 490,000 clones, 70% to 80% seen once. The same sample was also studied in work on human thymus T cells. From that second work: Resections were taken during corrective heart surgery, and the thymus tissue came from these. The related literature has documented a marked overlap of thymic repertoires among unrelated individuals.

The sequenced sample consisted of thymocytes. V is TRBV19 and J is TRBJ2-1; TRBD2 agrees at 11 bases. The receptor was derived from a boy younger than two with a congenital heart defect. CDR3 coding DNA: TGTGCCAGTAGTATTTTCACTAGCGGGAGTGGAAATGAGCAGTTCTTC. It specifies CASSIFTSGSGNEQFF.